The clone carrying this T cell receptor (beta chain) has just a few counts. As handled by the study authors: Estimated nucleated cell counts came from reference gene primer amplification. The method was immunoSEQ multiplex PCR; TCRdb's version includes in-frame clones alone and lacks a portion of them. The V and J calls and clone size are taken from that table; D and trimming were inferred from the DNA. The sample has some 140,000 clones; about 80% are singletons. The record originates from a study of blood T cell repertoires in COVID-19. Study information: Samples of COVID-19 (acute and convalescent) were obtained from the United States, Italy and Spain. From T cells, B-cell-depleted T cells, or PBMCs came the material, which was cDNA or gDNA.

This CDR3 is 15 amino acids long. Trimming shortened V by 3 bases and J by 3 bases, and 13 bases separated the two germline ends. CDR1 is SGHKS, CDR2 YYEKEE, per germline (reference sequence). The genes are TRBV5-5 and TRBJ2-4; tentatively, D is TRBD2 (5 bases). This clonotype was obtained from an older woman with COVID-19, enrolled during active disease. Input material: peripheral blood. Here the CDR3 DNA reads TGTGCCAGCAGCTCCGACCGGGGTCACAAAAACATTCAGTACTTC. Amino acids: CASSSDRGHKNIQYF.